The sequence of this T cell receptor beta chain was determined in a study of vaccination effects on CD4 cells after COVID-19. This clone appeared a few times. Its antigen is unknown. In the ViraFEST assay, antigen-specific CD4+ clonotypes were identified by expansion after peptide-pool stimulation. Cultured cells yielded isolated CD4+ T cells after roughly 11 days. All participants had two doses of either the BNT162b2 or mRNA-1273 vaccine. TCRdb's copy holds only in-frame clones and misses some; the assay was immunoSEQ multiplex PCR. The data contain tens of thousands of clones, around 76% of them seen just once; the ten biggest clones take up about 9.3%. Germline loops: CDR1 MGHRA, CDR2 YSYEKL. The V and J ends lost 0 bases and 2 bases respectively, with 14 bases between them. The CDR3 runs to 17 residues.

The sequences come from CD4+ T cells from PBMCs cultured with HCoV-229E spike peptides, collected after COVID-19 vaccination. The sequence derives from a human donor who received a COVID-19 vaccine. This rearrangement joins TRBV4-1 to TRBJ1-5; D may be TRBD1 (6 bases). CDR3 DNA sequence: TGCGCCAGCAGCCAAGATGTAACGGGGGCTGGCAATCAGCCCCAGCATTTT. It specifies CASSQDVTGAGNQPQHF.